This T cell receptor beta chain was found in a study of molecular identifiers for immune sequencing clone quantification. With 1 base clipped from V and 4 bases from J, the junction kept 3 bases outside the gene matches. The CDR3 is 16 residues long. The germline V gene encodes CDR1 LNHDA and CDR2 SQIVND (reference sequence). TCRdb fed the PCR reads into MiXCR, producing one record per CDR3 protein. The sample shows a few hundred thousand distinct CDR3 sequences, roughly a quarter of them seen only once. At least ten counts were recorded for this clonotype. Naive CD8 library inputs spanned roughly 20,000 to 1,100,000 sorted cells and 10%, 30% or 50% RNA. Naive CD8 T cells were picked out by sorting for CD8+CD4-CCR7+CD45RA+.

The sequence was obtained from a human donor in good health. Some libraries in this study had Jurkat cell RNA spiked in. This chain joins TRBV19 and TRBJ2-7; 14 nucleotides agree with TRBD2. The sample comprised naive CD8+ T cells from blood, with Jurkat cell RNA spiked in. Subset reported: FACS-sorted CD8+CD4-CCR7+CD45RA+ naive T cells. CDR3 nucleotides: TGTGCCAGTAGTATAGGGACTAGCGGGAGGATGTACGAGCAGTACTTC. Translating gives CASSIGTSGRMYEQYF.